The 14 T cell receptor beta chains listed next were all sequenced from one sample in a study of blood T cell repertoires in COVID-19. Some clones are missing from TCRdb's copy, which holds only in-frame ones; the method was immunoSEQ multiplex PCR. This repertoire shows about 520,000 clones, 70% to 90% found once; its top ten account for 3% to 3.5%. The sequencing input was peripheral blood. These receptors all come from a human donor in a cohort sampled during active COVID-19.

This CDR3 reads CASSPAELAGGTQYF. The CDR3 nucleotides read TGTGCCAGCAGCCCGGCCGAGCTAGCGGGAGGTACGCAGTATTTT. The chain recombines TRBV9 with TRBJ2-3; 11 bases line up with TRBD2. CDR3 size: 15 residues. The germline gives CDR1 SGDLS, CDR2 YYNGEE. J lost 8 bases, V lost 4 bases, and 9 bases had no gene match.

The chain recombines TRBV12-5 with TRBJ2-1; D gene unclear. V lost 2 bases, J lost 5 bases, and 4 bases lay in between. The CDR3 sequence is 12 residues long. CDR1 is LGHNT, CDR2 FRNRAP, per germline. CDR3 in amino acids: CASGLYDNEQFF. The CDR3 nucleotides are TGTGCTAGTGGTTTGTATGACAATGAGCAGTTCTTC.

The chain employs TRBV5-4 and TRBJ1-2; D is possibly TRBD1 (6 bases). The germline CDR1 and CDR2 sequences are SGHNT and YYREEE (reference sequence). Deletions cut 1 base from V and 7 bases from J, with 11 bases between. The CDR3 length is 13 residues. CDR3 loop: CASSLKGVLGYTF. In DNA form, the CDR3 reads TGTGCCAGCAGCTTGAAGGGGGTACTTGGCTACACCTTC.

On this clone: Other DNA sequences in the same sample also yield this CDR3. The chain recombines TRBV30 with TRBJ1-2, with a weak D call TRBD1 (5 bases). The CDR3 loop spans 12 amino acids. The germline CDR1 and CDR2 sequences are GTSNPN and SVGIG (reference sequence). V was shortened by 1 base and J by 5 bases, with 8 bases between the two germline ends. The CDR3 loop is CAWSATVYGYTF. The CDR3 nucleotides read TGTGCCTGGAGTGCGACAGTTTATGGCTACACCTTC.

V is TRBV7-9 and J is TRBJ2-1; D may be TRBD2 (6 bases). Germline V lookup: CDR1 SEHNR, CDR2 FQNEAQ (reference sequence). The V and J ends lost 2 bases and 2 bases respectively, with 13 bases between them. This CDR3 region has 16 residues. The CDR3 sequence: CASSLRGAGPYNEQFF. The CDR3 nucleotides are TGTGCCAGCAGCTTACGCGGAGCGGGCCCCTACAATGAGCAGTTCTTC. Based on the CDR3 plus reference TRBV7-9 and TRBJ2-1, the full variable domain is DTGVSQNPRHKITKRGQNVTFRCDPISEHNRLYWYRQTLGQGPEFLTYFQNEAQLEKSRLLSDRFSAERPKGSFSTLEIQRTEQGDSAMYLCASSLRGAGPYNEQFFGPGTRLTVL.

The chain couples TRBV5-5 to TRBJ2-3, with a weak D call TRBD2 (6 bases). The ends were cut back, 0 bases at V and 4 bases at J, with 15 bases in the middle. The germline gives CDR1 SGHKS, CDR2 YYEKEE (reference sequence). CDR3 length: 16 amino acids. Here the CDR3 reads CASSLGYGGSADTQYF. Here the CDR3 DNA reads TGTGCCAGCAGCTTGGGTTATGGGGGGAGCGCAGATACGCAGTATTTT.

The rearrangement joins TRBV6-2 or TRBV6-3 to TRBJ1-1; 9 bases match TRBD1. The junction had 7 bases not matched to a gene; V was cut back by 6 bases and J by 11 bases. This CDR3 comprises 12 residues. The germline V gene has CDR1 MNHEY and CDR2 SVGEGT. The CDR3 DNA sequence: TGTGCCAGCAGCACGGACAGGGGAAATGCTTTCTTT. This encodes CASSTDRGNAFF.

The CDR3 bases are TGTGCCAGTAGTCCGTCGGGACAGACTAACTATGGCTACACCTTC. Its protein product is CASSPSGQTNYGYTF. V is TRBV19 and J is TRBJ1-2; TRBD1 agrees at 7 bases. Germline CDR1 is LNHDA and CDR2 is SQIVND (reference sequence). The J segment lost 0 bases and the V segment lost 5 bases, leaving 6 bases of the junction unmatched. This CDR3 has 15 amino acids.

V is TRBV12-3 or TRBV12-4 and J is TRBJ1-1; unclear D gene. V was shortened by 3 bases and J by 5 bases, with 10 bases between the two germline ends. The CDR3 loop spans 13 amino acids. The CDR3 coding sequence is TGTGCCAGCAGTTTTGGGCGACGGACTGAAGCTTTCTTT. Protein product: CASSFGRRTEAFF.

This chain links TRBV7-3 with TRBJ2-1, with 7 bases that match TRBD2. Germline assignment: CDR1 SGHTA and CDR2 FQGTGA. CDR3 length: 16 amino acids. The ends lost 5 bases at V and 10 bases at J; junction bases unmatched: 17. CDR3 sequence: CASSPSPGLTQLEQFF. The CDR3 DNA sequence: TGTGCCAGCAGCCCGAGTCCGGGACTAACTCAATTGGAGCAGTTCTTC.

This clone was counted once. The genes are TRBV2 and TRBJ1-1; D call uncertain. The CDR3 spans 16 residues. Per germline, CDR1 SNHLY and CDR2 FYNNEI. Trimming took off 6 bases at V and 4 bases at J, with 21 bases between the two ends. The CDR3 protein is CASRPIAAGEGTEAFF. DNA for the CDR3: TGTGCCAGCAGGCCCATTGCGGCAGGCGAGGGCACTGAAGCTTTCTTT.

A few counts support this clone. This sequence joins TRBV19 and TRBJ1-6; 8 nucleotides agree with TRBD1. The ends lost 5 bases at V and 4 bases at J; junction bases unmatched: 4. Per germline, CDR1 LNHDA and CDR2 SQIVND (reference sequence). The CDR3 runs to 15 residues. The CDR3 DNA is TGTGCCAGTAGTGAAAGGACAGGGTATAATTCACCCCTCCACTTT. Protein product: CASSERTGYNSPLHF.

This clone was picked up a small number of times. The CDR3 loop is CASSTRGQMDEKLFF. Written as DNA, the CDR3 is TGTGCCAGCAGTACGAGAGGACAGATGGATGAAAAACTGTTTTTT. The chain uses TRBV2 and TRBJ1-4, with D possibly being TRBD1 (6 bases). Germline V lookup: CDR1 SNHLY, CDR2 FYNNEI. V lost 5 bases and J lost 6, with 16 bases in between. The CDR3 has 15 residues.

The chain carries TRBV5-1 and TRBJ1-1, with 8 bases that match TRBD1. CDR3 length: 15 amino acids. In germline, CDR1 is SGHRS, CDR2 YFSETQ. V trimming: 6 bases; J trimming: 1 base; junction bases outside the gene matches: 8. The CDR3, as DNA: TGCGCCAGCACCCCCTCAGGGGGCACGAACACTGAAGCTTTCTTT. Protein: CASTPSGGTNTEAFF. Drawing the rest from reference TRBV5-1 and TRBJ1-1, the complete variable domain is KAGVTQTPRYLIKTRGQQVTLSCSPISGHRSVSWYQQTPGQGLQFLFEYFSETQRNKGNFPGRFSGRQFSNSRSEMNVSTLELGDSALYLCASTPSGGTNTEAFFGQGTRLTVV.